This T cell receptor beta chain emerged from a study of tumor-infiltrating lymphocytes in primary liver carcinoma. Germline loops: CDR1 MGHRA, CDR2 YSYEKL. CDR3 length equals 16 residues. Reverse transcription of around 500 ng total RNA with a constant-region primer produced TCR beta cDNA. ARM-PCR was slightly modified, and three nested multiplex PCR rounds with it gave rise to the TCR beta libraries. Each of the first two PCR rounds ran roughly 9 cycles with TRBV1-TRBV30 forward and C-beta reverse primers. TCRdb re-called the multiplex PCR reads through MiXCR, storing one row per CDR3 protein. The repertoire holds about 210,000 distinct CDR3 sequences, with less than 75% as singletons. Out of unsorted whole blood came the blood RNA, and germline DNA was extracted as well. With respect to this clonotype: A read error may explain this, as a much larger clone is one base away.

The TCR was taken from a woman aged 60-75 years with primary liver carcinoma and hepatitis B virus infection. The specimen sequenced was peripheral blood. The chain links TRBV4-1 to TRBJ2-5, with D possibly being TRBD1 (5 bases). The DNA for the CDR3 is TGCGCCAGCAACCAAGCTCAGGGTTGGGGTCAAGAGACCCAGTACTTC. Its translation is CASNQAQGWGQETQYF.